These 20 T cell receptor beta chains were all obtained from the same sample, sequenced in a study of Tregs in tolerant kidney transplant recipients (dated by TCRdb to between 2018 and 2021). The library was made by the immunoSEQ multiplex PCR assay. The table comes from immuneACCESS by way of TCRdb, which keeps in-frame sequences with V and J called. Part of the clones is missing from these tables; in studies checked, under half for an unresolved V gene and the rest for unknown reasons. The table for this sample lists 85,000 to 95,000 clones; about 92% of them were counted only once. The top ten constitute over 3.5% of the sample. Sequenced material: CD8+ T cells from blood. Receptors were obtained from a human donor in good health.

This chain connects TRBV27 to TRBJ2-1; 7 nucleotides line up with TRBD2. Germline V lookup: CDR1 MNHEY, CDR2 SMNVEV (reference sequence). Losses at the gene ends were 2 bases for V and 3 bases for J; bases not matched to a gene: 7. The CDR3 length is 16 residues. CDR3 DNA: TGTGCCAGCAGTTTAAAGCGGGACTTCCGCTACAATGAGCAGTTCTTC. Translation: CASSLKRDFRYNEQFF.

CDR3 coding DNA: TGTGCCAGCAGCAAAGTAAGGACTAGCGGGAGGAACGAACTCTACAATGAGCAGTTCTTC. Translating gives CASSKVRTSGRNELYNEQFF. This chain connects TRBV21-1 to TRBJ2-1; the table's D call, TRBD2, has no DNA check behind it. TRBV21-1 is a pseudogene segment. The CDR3 covers 20 residues.

CDR3 nucleotides: TGTGCCAGTAACACAGGCGGCAACACTGAAGCTTTCTTT. Translation gives CASNTGGNTEAFF. The gene calls are TRBV19 and TRBJ1-1; the D gene is possibly TRBD1 (5 bases). From germline, CDR1 is LNHDA and CDR2 SQIVND (reference sequence). V was shortened by 7 bases and J by 2 bases, with 11 bases between the two germline ends. This CDR3 contains 13 residues.

CDR3 region: CASSSTTRTSGPPRVAYEQYF. CDR3 nucleotide sequence: TGCGCCAGCAGCTCGACAACCCGGACTAGCGGCCCTCCTCGTGTTGCCTACGAGCAGTACTTC. This sequence joins TRBV5-1 and TRBJ2-7; 10 positions agree with TRBD2. V was pared by 3 bases and J by 2 bases, with 23 bases of the junction left unmatched. Looked up from germline, CDR1 is SGHRS and CDR2 is YFSETQ. The CDR3 runs to 21 residues.

The chain combines TRBV9 with TRBJ2-5; TRBD2 matches 8 bases. Germline CDR1 SGDLS, CDR2 YYNGEE. This CDR3 is built from 16 residues. With 0 bases clipped from V and 2 bases from J, the junction kept 6 bases outside the gene matches. In DNA form, the CDR3 reads TGTGCCAGCAGCGTAGAAGTCGGCGGGAGGCAAGAGACCCAGTACTTC. This translates into CASSVEVGGRQETQYF.

This clone has just one count. The gene calls are TRBV19 and TRBJ1-1; D may be TRBD1 (5 bases). This CDR3 is 11 amino acids long. Per the germline V gene, CDR1 is LNHDA and CDR2 is SQIVND (reference sequence). V lost 1 base, J lost 10 bases, and 7 bases lay in between. The DNA of the CDR3 is TGTGCCAGTAGTATAGGGGGGAGAGCTTTCTTT. Encoded protein: CASSIGGRAFF.

This rearrangement joins TRBV19 to TRBJ2-1; D call uncertain. Germline loops: CDR1 LNHDA, CDR2 SQIVND (reference sequence). This CDR3 has 9 amino acids. V lost 9 bases and J 7 bases, leaving 4 bases between the germline ends. The CDR3 nucleotides are TGTGCCAGCCGGAATGAGCAGTTCTTC. Its translation is CASRNEQFF.

The CDR3 protein is CASSRTANTEAFF. The CDR3 DNA is TGTGCCAGCAGCCGAACAGCGAACACTGAAGCTTTCTTT. The chain is built from TRBV11-2 and TRBJ1-1, with no clear D. This CDR3 spans 13 amino acids. The V gene lost 5 bases and the J gene lost 1 base, with 8 bases spanning the gap. In germline, CDR1 is SGHAT, CDR2 FQNNGV.

The V and J genes are TRBV9 and TRBJ2-5, with D possibly TRBD2 on 6 matching bases. Per the germline V gene, CDR1 is SGDLS and CDR2 is YYNGEE. This CDR3 is built from 14 residues. Trimming shortened V by 3 bases and J by 5 bases, and 14 bases separated the two germline ends. The DNA of the CDR3 is TGTGCCAGCAGCGCCGGGCCGGGGAGGGAGACCCAGTACTTC. This encodes CASSAGPGRETQYF.

The gene calls are TRBV15 and TRBJ1-2, with TRBD1 matching over 9 bases. Per the germline V gene, CDR1 is LNHNV and CDR2 is YYDKDF (reference sequence). The junction had 7 bases not matched to a gene; V was cut back by 9 bases and J by 5 bases. CDR3 length: 13 residues. CDR3 sequence: CATAGTGIYGYTF. CDR3 DNA: TGTGCCACGGCCGGGACAGGGATTTATGGCTACACCTTC.

The CDR3 nucleotides are TGTGCCAGCAGCCAATCACTAGCGGGGACCGGGGAGCTGTTTTTT. Encoded protein: CASSQSLAGTGELFF. The V and J genes are TRBV14 and TRBJ2-2; 10 nucleotides line up with TRBD2. The CDR3 has 15 residues. Germline CDR1 and CDR2: SGHDN and FVKESK. V shed 2 bases and J 5 bases; nucleotides not matched to a gene: 2.

The V and J genes are TRBV4-2 and TRBJ2-7; D might be TRBD1 (6 bases). Per the germline V gene, CDR1 is LGHNA and CDR2 is YNFKEQ. The CDR3 extends over 16 amino acids. Trimming cost V 1 base and J 0 bases, with 13 bases left between them. CDR3 nucleotide sequence: TGTGCCAGCAGCCAAGTCCAGGGGATTTACTCCTACGAGCAGTACTTC. Protein product: CASSQVQGIYSYEQYF.

The V and J genes are TRBV19 and TRBJ1-6; D is unclear. The CDR3 is 16 residues long. The V end lost 1 base, the J end lost 0 bases, and 7 bases lay between the germline ends. CDR1 LNHDA and CDR2 SQIVND come from the germline V gene (reference sequence). CDR3 DNA sequence: TGTGCCAGTAGTATAGTGCCGAGCTCCTATAATTCACCCCTCCACTTT. It encodes CASSIVPSSYNSPLHF.

The genes are TRBV4-1 and TRBJ2-1; D call uncertain. The V gene lost 1 base and the J gene lost 5 bases, with 12 bases spanning the gap. CDR1 is MGHRA and CDR2 is YSYEKL in the germline V gene. CDR3 length: 15 amino acids. The CDR3 coding sequence is TGCGCCAGCAGCCAAGTTACGTATGGCCACAATGAGCAGTTCTTC. Translated: CASSQVTYGHNEQFF.

Worth noting for this clone: This sequence may be a read error, since a much larger clone differs from it by one base. The genes are TRBV4-2 and TRBJ1-2; D might be TRBD1 (5 bases). The V and J ends lost 0 bases and 4 bases respectively, with 12 bases between them. The CDR3 sequence is 15 residues long. CDR1 is LGHNA, CDR2 YNFKEQ, per germline. Here the CDR3 reads CASSQDWGGGYGYTF. Written as DNA, the CDR3 is TGTGCCAGCAGCCAAGATTGGGGGGGAGGCTATGGCTACACCTTC.

This rearrangement joins TRBV6-5 to TRBJ2-1; D gene ambiguous. This CDR3 is 13 amino acids long. V lost 0 bases, J lost 6 bases, and 6 bases lay in between. Germline V CDR1 and CDR2: MNHEY, SVGAGI. The CDR3 sequence: CASSYSASNEQFF. The CDR3 DNA sequence: TGTGCCAGCAGTTACTCCGCGAGCAATGAGCAGTTCTTC.

The rearrangement uses TRBV10-1 and TRBJ2-7; 8 bases agree with TRBD1. The germline CDR1 and CDR2 sequences are WNHNN and SYGVQD (reference sequence). V was pared by 5 bases and J by 2 bases, with 8 bases of the junction left unmatched. The CDR3 contains 15 residues. CDR3 loop: CASSPGQGKTYEQYF. CDR3 nucleotides: TGCGCCAGCAGTCCCGGACAGGGAAAGACCTACGAGCAGTACTTC.

With respect to this clone: The DNA is left out, because the CDR3 cannot be placed on it with certainty; the CDR3 is given as TCRdb lists it. The CDR3 reads CASSPPIWGLGAFF. The chain joins TRBV18 to TRBJ2-1; the D segment call TRBD1 is taken from the table without a DNA check. Germline-derived CDR1 and CDR2 are KGHSH and LQKENI. The CDR3 is made up of 14 amino acids, end residues included.

In the case of this clone: The junction departs from germline at one end; a sequencing error may be responsible. The gene calls are TRBV10-3 and TRBJ2-1; the match to TRBD2 covers 7 bases. This CDR3 comprises 16 residues. The V gene's germline CDR1 is ENHRY and CDR2 SYGVKD. This CDR3 reads CASSGPSGISYNEQFF. Here the CDR3 DNA reads TGTGCCAGCAGTGGGCCTAGCGGAATCTCCTACAATGAGCAGTTCTTC.

J is TRBJ1-6 and V is TRBV19, with TRBD1 matching over 7 bases. The CDR3 contains 15 residues. V lost 9 bases and J lost 7; bases outside the gene matches: 12. Germline CDR1 and CDR2: LNHDA and SQIVND (reference sequence). CDR3 DNA sequence: TGTGCCAGCTCCACGGTAGGGGGCGCAAATTCACCCCTCCACTTT. Translating it yields CASSTVGGANSPLHF.